This T cell receptor beta chain stems from a study of shared clonotypes between healthy human individuals. Findings of the study overall: Clonotype sharing across a few donors was observed for about 5.2% of naive CD4 clonotypes.

In the case of this clone: Antigen: not known.

Repertoires were generated with immunoSEQ multiplex PCR, while TCRdb's copy carries only in-frame clones and drops some. The sample has about 380,000 clones, 96% seen once. This clonotype originated in a man aged 25 to 45 in good health. Material: memory CD8+ T cells sorted from blood. Sample subset: CD45RO+ cells pooled with CCR7-negative TemRA cells.

The CDR3 sequence is CASSIPPGVEAFF. CDR3 bases: TGTGCCAGTAGTATCCCCCCAGGGGTTGAAGCTTTCTTT. The chain combines TRBV19 with TRBJ1-1, with D perhaps matching TRBD1 (6 bases). The V end lost 3 bases, the J end lost 7 bases, and 12 bases lay between the germline ends. Germline CDR1 LNHDA, CDR2 SQIVND (reference sequence). This CDR3 is 13 amino acids long.